Below are 5 T cell receptor beta chains sequenced from a single sample in a study of blood T cells in healthy people across ages. Through a sample-barcoded 5' primer and a J-beta primer mix, a second PCR was run for roughly 7 to 11 cycles. Each CDR3 protein gets one entry after TCRdb re-called the 5' RACE reads with MiXCR. Among fewer than 800,000 distinct CDR3 sequences listed, more than 20% were seen once. Sequencing input: blood. The receptors were sampled from a man aged 70 or older in good health.

This clonotype showed up just a few times. This chain uses TRBV13 with TRBJ2-7; D is possibly TRBD1 or TRBD2 (5 bases each). The CDR3 length is 14 residues. V lost 5 bases and J lost 0, with 11 bases in between. The germline V gene encodes CDR1 PRHDT and CDR2 FYEKMQ (reference sequence). CDR3 DNA sequence: TGTGCCAGCAGCATCCGGGACCGCTCCTACGAGCAGTACTTC. This translates into CASSIRDRSYEQYF.

This clonotype was counted only a few times. The genes are TRBV28 and TRBJ1-2, with D tentatively TRBD1 (5 bases). Germline values: CDR1 MDHEN, CDR2 SYDVKM. CDR3 size: 14 residues. V was shortened by 4 bases and J by 7 bases, with 16 bases between the two germline ends. In DNA form, the CDR3 reads TGTGCCAGCAGTTCCTCGGGGCAAAGGAGTGGCTACACCTTC. Translating it yields CASSSSGQRSGYTF.

V usage is TRBV3-1 and J usage is TRBJ2-5, with D uncertain. V lost 0 bases, J lost 1 base, and 9 bases lay in between. From germline, CDR1 is LGHDT and CDR2 YNNKEL (reference sequence). The CDR3 is made up of 15 amino acids. The CDR3 spells CASSQDRERQETQYF. The CDR3 DNA is TGTGCCAGCAGCCAAGATCGAGAACGCCAAGAGACCCAGTACTTC.

This clonotype has more than one count but fewer than ten. The V and J genes are TRBV3-1 and TRBJ2-7; no reliable D call. Trimming left V 0 bases short and J 6 bases short, with 9 bases between. The germline gives CDR1 LGHDT, CDR2 YNNKEL (reference sequence). This CDR3 has 13 amino acids. The CDR3 bases are TGTGCCAGCAGCCAAGATGACAAGAGCGAGCAGTACTTC. This sequence encodes CASSQDDKSEQYF.

This chain connects TRBV12-3 or TRBV12-4 to TRBJ1-6; the D gene is possibly TRBD1 (6 bases). CDR3 length equals 14 residues. Trimming pared 3 bases from V and 10 bases from J, leaving 13 bases between. The CDR3 nucleotides read TGTGCCAGCAGTTTCACAGGGTACGAGTCACCCCTCCACTTT. Residues: CASSFTGYESPLHF.